This T cell receptor (beta chain) is drawn from a study of tumor and adjacent non-tumor tissue in lung cancer (dated by TCRdb to 2017 to 2018). With respect to the entire study: Of the cohort, about 11 patients had adenocarcinoma, 2 had squamous cell carcinoma and 1 had small cell lung cancer. Ages among the approximately 15 patients ranged from about 30 to 85 years, there were approximately 10 men and 5 women, and disease was at TNM stage I to III. Sequencing produced 130,000,000 or so productive TCRbeta reads in total, an average of approximately 3.9 million reads per sample. The study compared bulk TCRbeta repertoires between lung tumor tissue and matched distant non-tumor lung tissue from over twelve lung cancer patients. For each patient, one tumor sample and one normal lung sample were taken, giving 25 to 30 paired specimens that underwent TCRbeta CDR3 sequencing.

Bulk unsorted tissue served as the source for RNA extraction, and RNA quality was assessed using a NanoDrop ND-1000 and an Agilent 2100. All donors had newly diagnosed lung cancer, had not received prior chemotherapy, and were admitted for thoracic surgery in China between August and November 2014. The study excluded patients who had received radiotherapy or chemotherapy before or who had another cancer at the same time. Surgical tissue pieces of about 1-2 cm3 were preserved in RNAlater solution and stored at -80 °C until use. Overall results and qualifications from the work: Tumor tissue showed significantly higher TCR diversity (inverse Simpson) than normal lung tissue, at roughly 430 vs 170 (P = 0.0075, Mann-Whitney U test). Only 15 or so patients were included in the cohort, and the need for larger samples and more detailed clinical data was noted by the authors. Peripheral blood was not sequenced, so blood TCRbeta repertoires were not examined in the lung cancer patients of the study. Significantly higher TCR diversity was found in younger patients, and higher tumor TCR diversity was associated with shorter overall and disease-free survival. Neither the sequencing platform nor unique molecular identifiers are named or mentioned anywhere in the methods. In normal lung, the top 100 clones accounted for a significantly larger cumulative share of the repertoire than in tumor tissue.

Libraries were prepared through multiplex PCR. The reads were generated on an Illumina HiSeq 2500. TCRbeta libraries were constructed through three rounds of nested PCR with primers (Table S4) according to protocols modified from ARM-PCR. Before sequencing, PCR products in the 200-500 bp range were cut out of the gel and cleaned up using the QIAquick gel extraction kit. The published analysis was carried out like this. Reads were cleaned using Trimmomatic, were merged into complete CDR3 sequences using FLASH, and were assigned to V(D)J germline segments using MiTCR. Clonal diversity was calculated as the inverse Simpson's index using VDJtools. A read counted as productive if the sequence was in-frame and lacked a premature stop codon. TCRdb passed the public sequencing reads through fastp at Q25 and MiXCR, retaining productive beta sequences. Identical CDR3 protein sequences are pooled into one entry, listed with their most common genes and DNA. The V and J calls reflect TCRdb's pipeline rather than the authors' work. Across this sample there are roughly 76,000 distinct CDR3 sequences, with around 70% seen only once. 10% to 15% of the sample is taken by the ten largest.

Remarks on this clonotype: Its target antigen remains unknown. The junction and the germline gene differ at one end; a read error may be behind it.

The sample taken for sequencing was lung tumor tissue. The source of this sequence is a woman between 65 and 79 years old with non-small cell lung cancer.

In nucleotide form, the sequence is TGTGCCAGCTGTTACTCGCGAGGGCGCGCGGCTGAAGCTTTCTTT. Its translation reads: CASCYSRGRAAEAFF. The V gene is TRBV6-5 and the J gene is TRBJ1-1; the D segment cannot be called with confidence. According to the germline V gene, CDR1 reads MNHEY and CDR2 reads SVGAGI. The CDR3, cysteine through phenylalanine, is 15 amino acids long. Solely the CDR3 DNA is kept, with 45 bases framed from the first base.